Below are 21 T cell receptor beta chains sequenced from a single sample in a study of blood T cell repertoires in COVID-19. Measured with immunoSEQ multiplex PCR; TCRdb has only the in-frame clones, and not every one. This table holds some 130,000 clones, about nine tenths found once. The material sequenced was peripheral blood. These receptors were obtained from a man aged 50 to 59 with acute or convalescent COVID-19.

The gene calls are TRBV6-5 and TRBJ1-5; TRBD1 aligns across 10 bases. Trimming at V came to 3 bases and at J to 6 bases, leaving 5 bases not matched to a gene. The CDR3 is made up of 15 amino acids. Germline CDR1 is MNHEY and CDR2 is SVGAGI. CDR3 loop: CASSYRTGGSQPQHF. CDR3 bases: TGTGCCAGCAGTTATCGGACAGGGGGATCTCAGCCCCAGCATTTT.

CDR3 in amino acids: CASSPGQGGPYEQYF. The CDR3 region has the DNA TGTGCCAGCAGCCCTGGCCAAGGGGGCCCATACGAGCAGTACTTC. The chain couples TRBV2 to TRBJ2-7; TRBD1 matches at 7 bases. The V and J ends lost 6 bases and 4 bases, in that order; junction bases with no gene match: 12. CDR1 and CDR2 from the germline V gene are SNHLY and FYNNEI. This CDR3 contains 15 residues.

This clone has just one count. This chain's CDR3 is CASSWGRPGEGGYTF. CDR3 nucleotides: TGTGCCAGCAGCTGGGGTCGGCCAGGGGAAGGTGGCTACACCTTC. The chain carries TRBV11-2 and TRBJ1-2; D might be TRBD1 (6 bases). The V and J ends lost 4 bases and 7 bases respectively, with 19 bases between them. Germline CDR1 is SGHAT and CDR2 is FQNNGV. The CDR3 runs to 15 residues.

This clone has more than one count but fewer than ten. The chain uses TRBV3-1 (or the pseudogene TRBV3-2) and TRBJ2-1, with D unclear. The CDR3 covers 13 residues. V lost 4 bases, J lost 3 bases, and 7 bases lay in between. CDR1 and CDR2 (germline): LGHDT, YNNKEL (reference sequence). This CDR3 reads CASSPGDYNEQFF. The CDR3 DNA sequence: TGTGCCAGCAGCCCCGGAGACTACAATGAGCAGTTCTTC.

The chain is built from TRBV3-1 (or the pseudogene TRBV3-2) and TRBJ2-7, with D uncertain. The CDR3 is made up of 15 amino acids. CDR1 and CDR2 from the germline V gene are LGHDT and YNNKEL (reference sequence). Trimming left V 0 bases short and J 9 bases short, with 18 bases between. The CDR3 sequence is CASSQDRFGGVGQYF. The CDR3 nucleotides read TGTGCCAGCAGCCAAGATCGGTTCGGTGGTGTCGGGCAGTACTTC.

The genes are TRBV6-5 and TRBJ1-1; D possibly corresponds to TRBD1 (5 bases). This CDR3 is built from 15 residues. CDR1 MNHEY and CDR2 SVGAGI come from the germline V gene. V lost 6 bases and J 1 base, leaving 15 bases between the germline ends. The CDR3 spells CASSLTGSRNTEAFF. The CDR3 DNA is TGTGCCAGCAGCCTAACAGGTTCGCGGAACACTGAAGCTTTCTTT.

This clone has a single count. The chain couples TRBV19 to TRBJ2-7; 10 bases line up with TRBD2. Germline-derived CDR1 and CDR2 are LNHDA and SQIVND (reference sequence). The CDR3 runs to 15 residues. Trimming cost V 5 bases and J 0 bases; bases outside gene matches: 4. CDR3 residues: CASSASGRASYEQYF. Written as DNA, the CDR3 is TGTGCCAGTAGTGCAAGCGGGAGGGCCTCCTACGAGCAGTACTTC.

The chain's CDR3 is CASSDLGVDTQYF. For the CDR3, the DNA is TGTGCCAGCAGTGACCTCGGGGTGGATACGCAGTATTTT. The V call is TRBV25-1, the J call TRBJ2-3; D may be TRBD2 (5 bases). Germline CDR1 and CDR2: MGHDK and SYGVNS. V lost 3 bases and J 6 bases, leaving 10 bases between the germline ends. This CDR3 is built from 13 residues.

The CDR3 protein is CASSLGRAEYEQYF. The CDR3, as DNA: TGTGCCAGCAGCTTAGGGCGGGCTGAGTACGAGCAGTACTTC. This chain connects TRBV7-2 to TRBJ2-7, with D tentatively TRBD2 (5 bases). CDR3 length equals 14 residues. The germline gives CDR1 SGHTA, CDR2 FQGNSA. V lost 1 base, J lost 4 bases, and 11 bases lay in between.

This sequence joins TRBV3-1 (or the pseudogene TRBV3-2) and TRBJ1-1; TRBD1 aligns across 7 bases. The CDR3 is made up of 14 amino acids. The V gene end was trimmed by 5 bases and the J gene end by 6 bases; junction bases not matched to a gene: 9. From germline, CDR1 is LGHDT and CDR2 YNNKEL (reference sequence). The CDR3, as DNA: TGTGCCAGCAGCGGGAGAGGGACAGTCCCTGAAGCTTTCTTT. Translated, it gives CASSGRGTVPEAFF.

The chain has TRBV4-1 and TRBJ2-2; 7 bases map to TRBD2. J lost 0 bases, V lost 0 bases, and 7 bases had no gene match. The CDR3 length is 18 residues. The germline V gene has CDR1 MGHRA and CDR2 YSYEKL. CDR3: CASSQDRPSGPNTGELFF. CDR3 coding DNA: TGCGCCAGCAGCCAAGATAGGCCTAGCGGACCGAACACCGGGGAGCTGTTTTTT.

The chain is built from TRBV24-1 and TRBJ2-1; a weak D match, TRBD1 (7 bases). The CDR3 is made up of 13 amino acids. Germline V gene data show CDR1 as KGHDR and CDR2 as SFDVKD. Trimming left V 9 bases short and J 7 bases short, with 15 bases between. As DNA, the CDR3 is TGTGCCACCTCTGGCGGGACAGTAAATGAGCAGTTCTTC. Amino acids: CATSGGTVNEQFF.

J is TRBJ1-6 and V is TRBV19, with D possibly matching TRBD1 (5 bases). Germline V CDR1 and CDR2: LNHDA, SQIVND (reference sequence). This CDR3 has 14 residues. The V end was cut by 5 bases, the J end by 6 bases, with 11 bases between. CDR3 sequence (DNA): TGTGCCAGTAGTGTACAGCAGGGTAATTCACCCCTCCACTTT. This codes for CASSVQQGNSPLHF.

The V call is TRBV7-6, the J call TRBJ2-7, with 12 nucleotides matching TRBD1. V trimming: 3 bases; J trimming: 5 bases; junction bases outside the gene matches: 8. The CDR3 length is 16 residues. Germline loops: CDR1 SGHVS, CDR2 FNYEAQ. CDR3 bases: TGTGCCAGCAGCTTTAATCCCGGGACAGGGGGCAACGAGCAGTACTTC. This codes for CASSFNPGTGGNEQYF.

The rearrangement uses TRBV10-2 and TRBJ1-1, with D tentatively TRBD1 (5 bases). From germline, CDR1 is WSHSY and CDR2 SAAADI. The CDR3 has 11 residues. V lost 3 bases and J 11 bases, leaving 10 bases between the germline ends. CDR3 loop: CASSETGEAFF. The CDR3 DNA reads TGCGCCAGCAGTGAAACGGGGGAGGCTTTCTTT.

The gene calls are TRBV3-1 (or the pseudogene TRBV3-2) and TRBJ1-1, with D possibly TRBD1 on 6 matching bases. The length of the CDR3 is 17 residues. Germline assignment: CDR1 LGHDT and CDR2 YNNKEL (reference sequence). The ends were cut back, 0 bases at V and 0 bases at J, with 14 bases in the middle. Here the CDR3 reads CASSQDRRRTVNTEAFF. CDR3 bases: TGTGCCAGCAGCCAAGATCGGAGGAGGACAGTGAACACTGAAGCTTTCTTT.

V and J are TRBV11-3 and TRBJ2-1; a possible D gene is TRBD2 (5 bases). V was cut by 1 base and J by 8 bases, with 9 bases left in between. CDR1 and CDR2 (germline): SGHNT, YENEEA. The CDR3 length is 13 residues. The DNA of the CDR3 is TGTGCCAGCAGCTTAGGGCGGGCGGATGAGCAGTTCTTC. This codes for CASSLGRADEQFF.

The chain carries TRBV18 and TRBJ2-1; D uncertain. Germline CDR1 reads KGHSH; CDR2 reads LQKENI. This CDR3 contains 16 residues. Trimming removed 0 bases at V and 3 bases at J, with 12 bases between. CDR3: CASSPPARSVYNEQFF. CDR3 nucleotides: TGTGCCAGCTCACCACCGGCCAGGTCGGTCTACAATGAGCAGTTCTTC.

The gene calls are TRBV9 and TRBJ2-1, with D perhaps TRBD1 (6 bases). Germline CDR1 is SGDLS and CDR2 is YYNGEE. Trimming took 0 bases from V and 4 from J, leaving 17 bases between them. The CDR3 length is 17 residues. Here the CDR3 DNA reads TGTGCCAGCAGCGTAGCTTTAGGCCAGGGGCCTTACAATGAGCAGTTCTTC. It specifies CASSVALGQGPYNEQFF.

This clone was recorded only once. The gene calls are TRBV27 and TRBJ1-6; D unresolved. The CDR3 consists of 16 residues. The ends were cut back, 5 bases at V and 1 base at J, with 12 bases in the middle. In germline, CDR1 is MNHEY, CDR2 SMNVEV (reference sequence). As DNA, the CDR3 is TGTGCCAGCAGTCAGGTGTTCGTGTCCTATAATTCACCCCTCCACTTT. This encodes CASSQVFVSYNSPLHF.

The V gene is TRBV29-1, the J gene TRBJ2-1; 11 bases agree with TRBD2. The CDR3 is made up of 16 amino acids. V shed 7 bases and J 0 bases; nucleotides not matched to a gene: 8. The V gene's germline CDR1 is SQVTM and CDR2 ANQGSEA. The CDR3 DNA is TGCAGCGCCAGGACTAGCGGGTTGAGCTCCTACAATGAGCAGTTCTTC. Translated: CSARTSGLSSYNEQFF.